This note documents a single T cell receptor (beta chain) sequence. The data originate from a study of CD8+ T cells in alopecia areata. Sequencing relied on a cDNA template that was reverse transcribed from extracted RNA. Profiled with immunoSEQ multiplex PCR; TCRdb holds only in-frame clones, not every one. Of over 200,000 clones in the sample, about 60% were seen once. The germline V gene has CDR1 SNHLY and CDR2 FYNNEI. There are 12 residues in the CDR3. Trimming took off 6 bases at V and 6 bases at J, with 12 bases between the two ends. This clonotype was obtained from a human donor with alopecia areata. Sequences were derived from CD4+ T cells sorted from blood, sampled at week 0. This chain uses TRBV2 with TRBJ2-7; D possibly corresponds to TRBD1 (6 bases). CDR3 protein: CASRDSPIEQYF. The CDR3 coding sequence is TGTGCCAGCAGGGACAGCCCCATCGAGCAGTACTTC.